This record covers a single TCR beta chain. Its cognate antigen has yet to be identified. No much larger clonotype is one base removed from it; base qualities were not supplied. This sample is drawn from a study of cytomegalovirus exposure and HLA in healthy donors (dated by TCRdb to the late 2010s). Regarding the research as a whole: A later analysis indicated that the 110 or so validation repertoires were generated on the platform also employed for the 700 or so repertoires of the first cohort. The aim of the study was to test whether cataloging public T cell receptors could identify signatures of past pathogen exposure. Along with the approximately 600-subject first cohort, a separate validation cohort of some 130 different subjects was used. To predict cytomegalovirus infection status, the study brought together high-throughput TCR immunosequencing, statistical association of individual TCRs with disease status, and machine learning.

Results and caveats for the whole study, not just this receptor: While some public TCRs were present in many individuals, most TCR sequences turned up only very rarely across donors. In vitro tests confirmed that three of the cytomegalovirus-associated TCR beta chains recognize cytomegalovirus antigens. The classifier was reported to diagnose cytomegalovirus status with high specificity and sensitivity in both the original and validation cohorts. The authors suggested that the approach could potentially be extended to other disease states and immunological phenotypes. All 120 repertoires were used to score co-occurrence in the validation cohort in a later analysis, because that analysis had no HLA typing for the cohort. The study listed 164 TCR beta chains as associated with cytomegalovirus. Of the cluster scores, around 95% were above 0 in a later analysis, which found that TCRs clustered in the first cohort also tended to co-occur in the 120 validation repertoires.

Library preparation was by the immunoSEQ multiplex PCR assay. On the authors' methods: A statistical classification framework was developed to diagnose cytomegalovirus status using the catalog of TCR beta chain sequences. Held by TCRdb, this immuneACCESS table contains in-frame sequences only and omits some clones. Under half of the omission traces to an unresolved V gene where checked; the cause of the rest is unknown. V and J calls and clone size are copied from that table; D and trimming were computed from the DNA. This sample gives roughly 300,000 clones in total; 88% of them show up just once. The ten largest clones take up around 0.9% of the sample. The CDR1 and CDR2 encoded by the germline V gene are LGHNA and YSLEER. The CDR3 holds 15 amino acids from the cysteine to the phenylalanine. Only the CDR3 part of the read is kept: 45 bases, read in frame from the first base. V was cut back by 1 base and J by 6 bases, leaving a gap of 14 bases between them.

Donors formed part of the validation cohort, which comprised over a hundred subjects and was distinct from the first cohort of 550 to 850 subjects. The sequence was collected from a woman under 30 in good health and CMV-seronegative. Here the chain combines TRBV4-3 and TRBJ2-3; no D gene can be assigned with confidence. Sequencing used PBMCs. CDR3 loop: CASSQADGYADTQYF. In nucleotides, the sequence is TGCGCCAGCAGCCAAGCCGACGGGTACGCCGATACGCAGTATTTT.